The 13 T cell receptor beta chains in this list originate from one sample, sequenced in a study of blood T cell repertoires in COVID-19. The table came from immunoSEQ multiplex PCR; TCRdb's copy has only in-frame clones and leaves some out. This table has 200,000 to 300,000 clones, around 80% appearing once. The specimen sequenced was peripheral blood. The receptors were gathered from a human donor in a cohort sampled during active COVID-19.

The rearrangement joins TRBV15 to TRBJ1-1; D is unresolved. The CDR3 loop spans 14 amino acids. Trimming took 3 bases from V and 3 from J, leaving 11 bases between them. CDR1 and CDR2 from the germline V gene are LNHNV and YYDKDF (reference sequence). The CDR3 spells CATSSPPGHTEAFF. CDR3 nucleotides: TGTGCCACCAGCAGTCCCCCGGGTCACACTGAAGCTTTCTTT.

The chain links TRBV6-5 to TRBJ1-2; 8 bases agree with TRBD1. CDR1 is MNHEY, CDR2 SVGAGI, per germline. V trimming: 7 bases; J trimming: 7 bases; junction bases outside the gene matches: 5. CDR3 length equals 12 residues. The CDR3 here is CASTETGVGYTF. The DNA of the CDR3 is TGTGCCAGCACCGAGACAGGGGTTGGCTACACCTTC.

The chain employs TRBV12-5 and TRBJ2-5; possibly TRBD1 for D (5 bases). The V end was cut by 5 bases, the J end by 3 bases, with 10 bases between. This CDR3 is 13 amino acids long. From germline, CDR1 is LGHNT and CDR2 FRNRAP. The CDR3 DNA follows: TGTGCTAGTGGTACAGGCCAAGAAGAGACCCAGTACTTC. Protein: CASGTGQEETQYF.

J is TRBJ2-3 and V is TRBV29-1, with 11 bases that match TRBD2. Germline V gene sequence: CDR1 SQVTM, CDR2 ANQGSEA. The CDR3 consists of 15 residues. V lost 3 bases and J lost 4; bases outside the gene matches: 6. CDR3: CSVDTTSGTPDTQYF. The CDR3 DNA follows: TGCAGCGTTGATACGACTAGCGGGACACCAGATACGCAGTATTTT.

This chain links TRBV14 with TRBJ2-7; D is perhaps TRBD1 (6 bases). Trimming took 2 bases from V and 3 from J, leaving 23 bases between them. Per germline, CDR1 SGHDN and CDR2 FVKESK. CDR3 length equals 18 residues. The CDR3 region is CASSQKRKGRSGVYEQYF. In nucleotides, the CDR3 is TGTGCCAGCAGCCAAAAGCGCAAGGGCCGTTCAGGGGTCTACGAGCAGTACTTC.

This chain links TRBV11-2 with TRBJ2-2; D gene uncertain. CDR3 length: 14 residues. V was shortened by 3 bases and J by 3 bases, with 8 bases between the two germline ends. Germline values: CDR1 SGHAT, CDR2 FQNNGV. The CDR3 DNA sequence: TGTGCCAGCAGCTTGCCCTTAGACACCGGGGAGCTGTTTTTT. Its protein product is CASSLPLDTGELFF.

This rearrangement joins TRBV7-9 to TRBJ2-7; 8 positions agree with TRBD1. Germline trimming cut 1 base from V and 4 bases from J; bases unmatched to any gene: 6. This CDR3 spans 15 amino acids. CDR1 SEHNR and CDR2 FQNEAQ come from the germline V gene (reference sequence). The CDR3 sequence is CASSLGTGREYEQYF. CDR3 sequence (DNA): TGTGCCAGCAGCTTAGGGACAGGGAGAGAATACGAGCAGTACTTC.

The chain uses TRBV18 and TRBJ1-3; TRBD1 matches 9 bases. The CDR3 sequence is 16 residues long. With V trimmed by 6 bases and J by 2 bases, 8 bases remained unmatched. CDR1 and CDR2 (germline): KGHSH, LQKENI. CDR3 sequence: CASSLFGTGPGNTIYF. Written as DNA, the CDR3 is TGTGCCAGCTCGCTCTTCGGGACAGGGCCTGGAAACACCATATATTTT.

This clone was counted a single time. This rearrangement joins TRBV28 to TRBJ1-4; TRBD1 matches at 7 bases. The germline gives CDR1 MDHEN, CDR2 SYDVKM. Losses at the gene ends were 3 bases for V and 7 bases for J; bases not matched to a gene: 11. The CDR3 is 16 residues long. The CDR3 reads CASSFQRTGAVEKLFF. The CDR3 DNA reads as TGTGCCAGCAGTTTCCAGCGAACAGGGGCGGTTGAAAAACTGTTTTTT. Full variable domain (missing parts from reference TRBV28 and TRBJ1-4): DVKVTQSSRYLVKRTGEKVFLECVQDMDHENMFWYRQDPGLGLRLIYFSYDVKMKEKGDIPEGYSVSREKKERFSLILESASTNQTSMYLCASSFQRTGAVEKLFFGSGTQLSVL.

This clone was recorded once. The chain combines TRBV21-1 with TRBJ1-2; TRBD1, the table's D call, lacks a check against the DNA. TRBV21-1 is termed a pseudogene. The CDR3 loop spans 11 amino acids. CDR3 protein: CASSRARHDTF. The CDR3 DNA reads TGTGCCAGCAGCAGGGCCAGACACGACACCTTC.

The genes are TRBV3-1 (or the pseudogene TRBV3-2) and TRBJ2-1, with D possibly being TRBD1 (6 bases). The length of the CDR3 is 14 residues. Deletions cut 1 base from V and 8 bases from J, with 12 bases between. Per the germline V gene, CDR1 is LGHDT and CDR2 is YNNKEL (reference sequence). This CDR3 is CASSQGFGGHEQFF. DNA of the CDR3: TGTGCCAGCAGCCAAGGGTTTGGGGGCCATGAGCAGTTCTTC.

The chain uses TRBV24-1 and TRBJ2-1; a possible D gene is TRBD2 (6 bases). V gave up 9 bases and J gave up 8 bases, with 19 bases separating them. CDR3 size: 14 residues. In germline, CDR1 is KGHDR, CDR2 SFDVKD. The CDR3, as DNA: TGTGCCACCTCGACTAGAACTTTTGGGGATGAGCAGTTCTTC. Encoded protein: CATSTRTFGDEQFF.

This chain connects TRBV27 to TRBJ1-2, with 8 bases identical to TRBD1. Per germline, CDR1 MNHEY and CDR2 SMNVEV (reference sequence). Trimming took 4 bases from V and 8 from J; bases not matched to a gene: 6. The CDR3 consists of 13 residues. Here the CDR3 reads CASSSRTGRGYTF. For the CDR3, the DNA is TGTGCCAGCAGTTCCCGGACAGGGCGCGGCTACACCTTC.